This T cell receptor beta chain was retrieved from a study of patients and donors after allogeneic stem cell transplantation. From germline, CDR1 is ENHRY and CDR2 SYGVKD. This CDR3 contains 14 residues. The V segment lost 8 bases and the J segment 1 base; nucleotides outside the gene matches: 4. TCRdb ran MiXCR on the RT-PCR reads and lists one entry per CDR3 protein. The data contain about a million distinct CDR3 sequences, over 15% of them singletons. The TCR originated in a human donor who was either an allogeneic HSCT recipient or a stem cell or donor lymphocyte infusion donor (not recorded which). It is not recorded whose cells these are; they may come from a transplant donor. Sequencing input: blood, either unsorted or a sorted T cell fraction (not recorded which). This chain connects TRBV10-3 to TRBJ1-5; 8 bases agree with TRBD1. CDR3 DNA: TGTGCCATCCCCTGGACAGGGAGCAATCAGCCCCAGCATTTT. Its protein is CAIPWTGSNQPQHF.